The rows below give T cell receptor beta chains drawn from one sample of a study of control samples from healthy donors and cancer patients. The table came from immunoSEQ multiplex PCR; TCRdb's copy has only in-frame clones and leaves some out. Found here are tens of thousands of clones, about 89% of them singletons; the top ten hold 9.5% to 10%. What was sequenced was PBMCs. The source of these receptors is a woman aged 50 to 65 with colorectal cancer. Each CDR3 is given with its conserved first and last residue. The order of the fields is J gene, D gene, V gene, clone size, CDR3 DNA, CDR3 protein. D genes are given only for firm matches. Expanded clones get a size class; other rows say once, few or many, or leave the size out.

j_gene: TRBJ2-5; d_gene: .; v_gene: TRBV10-3; abundance: once; CDR3nt: TGTGCCACACTAGGCTTGGAAGAGACCCAGTACTTC; CDR3aa: CATLGLEETQYF
j_gene: TRBJ1-6; d_gene: .; v_gene: TRBV7-2; abundance: .; CDR3nt: TGTGCCAGCAGCTTACGGGGGACAACTAATTCACCCCTCCACTTT; CDR3aa: CASSLRGTTNSPLHF
j_gene: TRBJ1-2; d_gene: .; v_gene: TRBV3-1/TRBV3-2; abundance: .; CDR3nt: TGTGCCAGCAGCCAGGGGACGGCGAACTATGGCTACACCTTC; CDR3aa: CASSQGTANYGYTF
j_gene: TRBJ2-3; d_gene: .; v_gene: TRBV6-5; abundance: .; CDR3nt: TGTGCCAGCAGGGGAGACACCCCAGATACGCAGTATTTT; CDR3aa: CASRGDTPDTQYF
j_gene: TRBJ1-1; d_gene: .; v_gene: TRBV6-6; abundance: .; CDR3nt: TGTGCCAGCAGACCGGGGGTAGATGAAGCTTTCTTT; CDR3aa: CASRPGVDEAFF
j_gene: TRBJ1-1; d_gene: .; v_gene: TRBV6-5; abundance: once; CDR3nt: TGTGCCAGCAGGTCGGCTCCCGGTGAAGCTTTCTTT; CDR3aa: CASRSAPGEAFF
j_gene: TRBJ2-1; d_gene: .; v_gene: TRBV3-1/TRBV3-2; abundance: .; CDR3nt: TGTGCCAGCAGCCAAGACCAGGGTACGAATGAGCAGTTCTTC; CDR3aa: CASSQDQGTNEQFF
j_gene: TRBJ2-1; d_gene: .; v_gene: TRBV7-8; abundance: .; CDR3nt: TGTGCCAGCAGCCCAGTCGGAACAGGGAGGGGCAATGAGCAGTTCTTC; CDR3aa: CASSPVGTGRGNEQFF
j_gene: TRBJ2-3; d_gene: TRBD1; v_gene: TRBV6-2/TRBV6-3; abundance: .; CDR3nt: TGTGCCAGCAGCCCGGACAGGAGTACAGATACGCAGTATTTT; CDR3aa: CASSPDRSTDTQYF
j_gene: TRBJ1-6; d_gene: .; v_gene: TRBV2; abundance: .; CDR3nt: TGTGCCAGCAAAGGAGAACAGGGTAAAAATTCACCCCTCCACTTT; CDR3aa: CASKGEQGKNSPLHF
j_gene: TRBJ1-2; d_gene: TRBD1; v_gene: TRBV5-6; abundance: .; CDR3nt: TGTGCCAGCAGCTTGGCCGCGGACCATTGGGACAGGGGGCGGGATGGCTACACCTTC; CDR3aa: CASSLAADHWDRGRDGYTF
j_gene: TRBJ2-6; d_gene: .; v_gene: TRBV7-2; abundance: .; CDR3nt: TGTGCCAGCAGCTCAAGCTCTGGGGCCAACGTCCTGACTTTC; CDR3aa: CASSSSSGANVLTF
j_gene: TRBJ1-2; d_gene: .; v_gene: TRBV5-1; abundance: .; CDR3nt: TGCGCCAGCAGCTTGGGAGGGGCTCGGTTAGACTATGGCTACACCTTC; CDR3aa: CASSLGGARLDYGYTF
j_gene: TRBJ2-2; d_gene: .; v_gene: TRBV3-1/TRBV3-2; abundance: .; CDR3nt: TGTGCCAGCAGTCGGACGGTTACCGGGGAGCTGTTTTTT; CDR3aa: CASSRTVTGELFF
j_gene: TRBJ1-5; d_gene: .; v_gene: TRBV18; abundance: .; CDR3nt: TGTGCCAGCTCGCCCCGACAGACCCTTAGCAATCAGCCCCAGCATTTT; CDR3aa: CASSPRQTLSNQPQHF
j_gene: TRBJ2-1; d_gene: .; v_gene: TRBV11-3; abundance: .; CDR3nt: TGTGCCAGCAGCTTAGGAGGTGGGCGGGACAGATACAATGAGCAGTTCTTC; CDR3aa: CASSLGGGRDRYNEQFF
j_gene: TRBJ1-2; d_gene: .; v_gene: TRBV30; abundance: .; CDR3nt: TGTGCCTGGAGATCTTGGGGGGATAGGGATGGCTACACCTTC; CDR3aa: CAWRSWGDRDGYTF
j_gene: TRBJ1-2; d_gene: .; v_gene: TRBV2; abundance: .; CDR3nt: TGTGCCAGCAGTGAAGAGGCGGCAGGGACCCCCCTTGGCTACACCTTC; CDR3aa: CASSEEAAGTPLGYTF
j_gene: TRBJ1-3; d_gene: .; v_gene: TRBV30; abundance: .; CDR3nt: TGTGCCTGGAAAACGGGGGGAAACACCATATATTTT; CDR3aa: CAWKTGGNTIYF
j_gene: TRBJ2-3; d_gene: TRBD2; v_gene: TRBV5-4; abundance: .; CDR3nt: TGTGCCAGCAGCTTAGCGGGGGTGGCAGATACGCAGTATTTT; CDR3aa: CASSLAGVADTQYF
j_gene: TRBJ2-2; d_gene: .; v_gene: TRBV2; abundance: .; CDR3nt: TGTGCCAGCAGCGCCCCCGTGGGAGGATACGGGGAGCTGTTTTTT; CDR3aa: CASSAPVGGYGELFF
j_gene: TRBJ2-1; d_gene: .; v_gene: TRBV2; abundance: .; CDR3nt: TGTGCCAGCAGTGAAACCGGGGCAGCCGCCGAGCAGTTCTTC; CDR3aa: CASSETGAAAEQFF
j_gene: TRBJ2-3; d_gene: .; v_gene: TRBV6-4; abundance: .; CDR3nt: TGTGCCAGCAGTGACTTTGCGGGGGCCAGCACAGATACGCAGTATTTT; CDR3aa: CASSDFAGASTDTQYF
j_gene: TRBJ1-1; d_gene: .; v_gene: TRBV2; abundance: .; CDR3nt: TGTGCCAGCAAAACAGAGGGACGGAACACTGAAGCTTTCTTT; CDR3aa: CASKTEGRNTEAFF
j_gene: TRBJ2-3; d_gene: TRBD2; v_gene: TRBV28; abundance: .; CDR3nt: TGTGCCAGCATGAGGTGGCGGGGGGGATCTAGCACAGATACGCAGTATTTT; CDR3aa: CASMRWRGGSSTDTQYF
j_gene: TRBJ1-1; d_gene: TRBD1; v_gene: TRBV5-5; abundance: .; CDR3nt: TGTGCCAGCAGCTTTTTGGACAGGGGGCTTACTGAAGCTTTCTTT; CDR3aa: CASSFLDRGLTEAFF
j_gene: TRBJ2-5; d_gene: TRBD2; v_gene: TRBV28; abundance: .; CDR3nt: TGTGCCAGCTACGGGCAAGGGAGGGGAGAGACCCAGTACTTC; CDR3aa: CASYGQGRGETQYF
j_gene: TRBJ2-3; d_gene: .; v_gene: TRBV2; abundance: .; CDR3nt: TGTGCCAGCAGTGAAGGGGGAACAGATACGCAGTATTTT; CDR3aa: CASSEGGTDTQYF
j_gene: TRBJ2-5; d_gene: .; v_gene: TRBV7-2; abundance: .; CDR3nt: TGTGCCAGCAGCTTACAGGACTGGAAGACCCAGTACTTC; CDR3aa: CASSLQDWKTQYF
j_gene: TRBJ2-3; d_gene: TRBD2; v_gene: TRBV5-1; abundance: .; CDR3nt: TGCGCCAGCAGCTTTGTAGCACTAGCGGGAGCTCCAGATACGCAGTATTTT; CDR3aa: CASSFVALAGAPDTQYF
j_gene: TRBJ1-2; d_gene: .; v_gene: TRBV7-2; abundance: .; CDR3nt: TGTGCCAGCAGCTCGACCGGGACGGACTATGGCTACACCTTC; CDR3aa: CASSSTGTDYGYTF
j_gene: TRBJ2-1; d_gene: .; v_gene: TRBV28; abundance: .; CDR3nt: TGTGCCAGCAGTTTTTCGACAGTAGTCAATGAGCAGTTCTTC; CDR3aa: CASSFSTVVNEQFF
j_gene: TRBJ2-1; d_gene: .; v_gene: TRBV10-1; abundance: .; CDR3nt: TGCGCCAGCAGTGGCACTACGTACAATGAGCAGTTCTTC; CDR3aa: CASSGTTYNEQFF
j_gene: TRBJ2-6; d_gene: .; v_gene: TRBV4-3; abundance: .; CDR3nt: TGCGCCAGCAAGAAGGAACTGTTTGCTGGGGCCAACGTCCTGACTTTC; CDR3aa: CASKKELFAGANVLTF
j_gene: TRBJ1-4; d_gene: TRBD1; v_gene: TRBV19; abundance: once; CDR3nt: TGTGCCAGTAGTATACAGGGACAGGGGCAAAAACTGTTTTTT; CDR3aa: CASSIQGQGQKLFF
j_gene: TRBJ2-2; d_gene: .; v_gene: TRBV5-4; abundance: .; CDR3nt: TGTGCCAGCAGCTCGAGAAGCGGTGACACCGGGGAGCTGTTTTTT; CDR3aa: CASSSRSGDTGELFF
j_gene: TRBJ1-4; d_gene: .; v_gene: TRBV7-9; abundance: .; CDR3nt: TGTGCCAGCAGCTCCGGGCGGGATCGGGAAAAACTGTTTTTT; CDR3aa: CASSSGRDREKLFF
j_gene: TRBJ2-3; d_gene: TRBD2; v_gene: TRBV10-3; abundance: .; CDR3nt: TGTGCCATCAGTATCAGCGGGGGGGAAGATACGCAGTATTTT; CDR3aa: CAISISGGEDTQYF
j_gene: TRBJ2-3; d_gene: .; v_gene: TRBV6-6; abundance: .; CDR3nt: TGTGCCAGCAGTTGGGCGGCCGTCCCGGATACGCAGTATTTT; CDR3aa: CASSWAAVPDTQYF
j_gene: TRBJ1-6; d_gene: .; v_gene: TRBV5-6; abundance: few; CDR3nt: TGTGCCAGCAAAGGAAATTCACCCCTCCACTTT; CDR3aa: CASKGNSPLHF
j_gene: TRBJ1-2; d_gene: .; v_gene: TRBV7-2; abundance: .; CDR3nt: TGTGCCAGCAGCCCAACAGGGTTAGGCTACACCTTC; CDR3aa: CASSPTGLGYTF
j_gene: TRBJ2-3; d_gene: .; v_gene: TRBV28; abundance: few; CDR3nt: TGTGCCAGCAGTTCTATTGCCCAAATAGCACACACAGATACGCAGTATTTT; CDR3aa: CASSSIAQIAHTDTQYF
j_gene: TRBJ2-3; d_gene: .; v_gene: TRBV11-2; abundance: once; CDR3nt: TGTGCCAGCAGCCAACACAGATTAGATACGCAGTATTTT; CDR3aa: CASSQHRLDTQYF
j_gene: TRBJ1-1; d_gene: .; v_gene: TRBV7-3; abundance: .; CDR3nt: TGTGCCAGCAGCTTAGAGGTCTTGAACACTGAAGCTTTCTTT; CDR3aa: CASSLEVLNTEAFF
j_gene: TRBJ1-1; d_gene: TRBD1; v_gene: TRBV5-6; abundance: .; CDR3nt: TGTGCCAGCAGCTTGGGCTCTTCCGGGACAGGGAAAGCTTTCTTT; CDR3aa: CASSLGSSGTGKAFF
j_gene: TRBJ2-3; d_gene: .; v_gene: TRBV7-3; abundance: .; CDR3nt: TGTGCCAGCAGCTTAACCCCACAGACAGATACGCAGTATTTT; CDR3aa: CASSLTPQTDTQYF
j_gene: TRBJ2-5; d_gene: TRBD1; v_gene: TRBV4-3; abundance: .; CDR3nt: TGCGCCAGCAGCCAGGGGGACAGACTCTTTCAAGAGACCCAGTACTTC; CDR3aa: CASSQGDRLFQETQYF
j_gene: TRBJ1-1; d_gene: TRBD1; v_gene: TRBV6-5; abundance: .; CDR3nt: TGTGCCAGCAGTTACTTTGGACAGGGGAATACTGAAGCTTTCTTT; CDR3aa: CASSYFGQGNTEAFF
j_gene: TRBJ2-2; d_gene: TRBD2; v_gene: TRBV28; abundance: once; CDR3nt: TGTGCCACCTACCGGGGGGGGGTGAACACCGGGGAGCTGTTTTTT; CDR3aa: CATYRGGVNTGELFF
j_gene: TRBJ1-1; d_gene: .; v_gene: TRBV29-1; abundance: .; CDR3nt: TGCAGCGTTGTCAGGACAGCCGGCAACACTGAAGCTTTCTTT; CDR3aa: CSVVRTAGNTEAFF
j_gene: TRBJ2-2; d_gene: TRBD1; v_gene: TRBV7-8; abundance: once; CDR3nt: TGTGCCAGCAGCTTAGAGGGCAGGGGGACCGGGGAGCTGTTTTTT; CDR3aa: CASSLEGRGTGELFF